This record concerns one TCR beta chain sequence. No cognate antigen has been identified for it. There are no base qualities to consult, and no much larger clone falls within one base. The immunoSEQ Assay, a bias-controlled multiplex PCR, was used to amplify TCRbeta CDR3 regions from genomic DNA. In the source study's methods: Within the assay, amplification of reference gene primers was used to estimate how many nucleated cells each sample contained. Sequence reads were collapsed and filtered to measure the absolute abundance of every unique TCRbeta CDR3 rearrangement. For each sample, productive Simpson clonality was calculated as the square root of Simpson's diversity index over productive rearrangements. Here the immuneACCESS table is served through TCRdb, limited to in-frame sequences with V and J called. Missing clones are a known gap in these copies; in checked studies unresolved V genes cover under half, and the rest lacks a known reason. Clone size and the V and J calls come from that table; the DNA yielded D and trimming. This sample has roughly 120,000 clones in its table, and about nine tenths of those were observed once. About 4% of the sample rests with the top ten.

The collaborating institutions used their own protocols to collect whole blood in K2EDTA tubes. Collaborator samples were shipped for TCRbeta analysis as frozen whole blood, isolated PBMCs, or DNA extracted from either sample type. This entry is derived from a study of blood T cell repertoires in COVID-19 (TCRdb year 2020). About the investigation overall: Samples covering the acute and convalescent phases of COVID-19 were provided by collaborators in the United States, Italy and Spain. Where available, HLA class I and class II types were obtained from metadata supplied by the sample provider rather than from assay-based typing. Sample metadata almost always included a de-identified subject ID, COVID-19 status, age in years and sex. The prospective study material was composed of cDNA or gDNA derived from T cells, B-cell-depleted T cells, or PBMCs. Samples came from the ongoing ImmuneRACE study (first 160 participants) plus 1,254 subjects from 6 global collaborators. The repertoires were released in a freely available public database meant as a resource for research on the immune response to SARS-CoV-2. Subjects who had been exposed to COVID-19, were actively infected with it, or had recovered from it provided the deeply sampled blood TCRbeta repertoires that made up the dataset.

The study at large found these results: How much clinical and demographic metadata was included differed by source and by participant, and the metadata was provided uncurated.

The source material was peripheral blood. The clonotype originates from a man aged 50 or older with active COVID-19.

The CDR3: CASSESGTINTGELFF. Read as DNA, the sequence is TGCGCCAGCAGTGAGAGCGGGACTATTAACACCGGGGAGCTGTTTTTT. Recombination connected TRBV10-1 to TRBJ2-2; 7 junctional bases match TRBD2. Spanning cysteine to phenylalanine, the CDR3 consists of 16 amino acids. The CDR3 DNA has 48 bases and is translated from base 1. From the germline V gene (reference sequence), CDR1 is WNHNN and CDR2 is SYGVQD. V is cut back by 2 bases and J by 2 bases, with 5 bases in the junction unmatched.